This T cell receptor beta chain was identified in a study of neurological immune-mediated disorders. CDR1 SGDLS and CDR2 YYNGEE come from the germline V gene. Trimming removed 2 bases from V and 7 bases from J; junction bases left unmatched: 5. There are 14 residues in the CDR3. The unsorted libraries were generated from a total of 2 million PBMCs, which had been stored in RNAlater at -80 C. The cDNA was generated by 5'RACE with 10-nucleotide random UMIs. TCRdb itself ran the 5' RACE reads through MiXCR, one entry per CDR3 protein. The sample lists fewer than 80,000 distinct CDR3 sequences; 5.2% were seen once. This clonotype appeared many times.

The chain links TRBV9 to TRBJ2-1; TRBD2 agrees at 8 bases. The sequenced sample consisted of PBMCs. The TCR comes from a woman aged 30 to 39 with multiple sclerosis. CDR3 nucleotides: TGTGCCAGCAGCGTCGGGGGGGCAGGTAATGAGCAGTTCTTC. It is translated as CASSVGGAGNEQFF.